A single sample gave rise to the 28 T cell receptor beta chains below, sequenced in a study of blood T cell repertoires in COVID-19. Libraries were prepared by immunoSEQ multiplex PCR; TCRdb keeps only in-frame clonotypes and omits some of them. The sample lists hundreds of thousands of clones, 70% to 90% occurring once. Material for sequencing was peripheral blood. Receptors originate from a young man with active or convalescent COVID-19.

This chain links TRBV5-1 with TRBJ2-1; D is perhaps TRBD2 (5 bases). The germline CDR1 and CDR2 sequences are SGHRS and YFSETQ. The V end lost 4 bases, the J end lost 0 bases, and 11 bases lay between the germline ends. This CDR3 region has 15 residues. CDR3 bases: TGCGCCAGCAGCCCAGGACGGGGCTCCTACAATGAGCAGTTCTTC. As protein: CASSPGRGSYNEQFF.

The gene calls are TRBV11-2 and TRBJ1-4; D is ambiguous. This CDR3 is built from 16 residues. V lost 0 bases and J lost 0, with 8 bases in between. Germline-derived CDR1 and CDR2 are SGHAT and FQNNGV. The DNA for the CDR3 is TGTGCCAGCAGCTTAGACAGGCCAGCAACTAATGAAAAACTGTTTTTT. As protein: CASSLDRPATNEKLFF.

The chain uses TRBV19 and TRBJ2-4; 7 nucleotides agree with TRBD1. The J segment lost 0 bases and the V segment lost 5 bases, leaving 10 bases of the junction unmatched. The CDR3 sequence is 17 residues long. The germline V gene has CDR1 LNHDA and CDR2 SQIVND (reference sequence). CDR3 sequence: CASSSNLGTEAKNIQYF. The CDR3 DNA is TGTGCCAGTAGTTCAAATCTCGGGACAGAAGCCAAAAACATTCAGTACTTC.

The chain links TRBV11-2 to TRBJ1-2; possible D gene TRBD1, 5 bases. Germline assignment: CDR1 SGHAT and CDR2 FQNNGV. Trimming pared 0 bases from V and 3 bases from J, leaving 11 bases between. CDR3 length equals 15 residues. The CDR3 DNA sequence: TGTGCCAGCAGCTTAGATGGGGCAGGCGACTATGGCTACACCTTC. Translation gives CASSLDGAGDYGYTF.

The V and J genes are TRBV11-2 and TRBJ1-3; D is unresolved. Per the germline V gene, CDR1 is SGHAT and CDR2 is FQNNGV. The CDR3 has 13 residues. The V and J ends lost 5 bases and 0 bases respectively, with 5 bases between them. The CDR3 sequence is CASSTSSGNTIYF. The CDR3 coding sequence is TGTGCCAGCAGCACCAGCTCTGGAAACACCATATATTTT.

The V and J genes are TRBV23-1 and TRBJ2-7, with a possible D match to TRBD2 (6 bases). TRBV23-1 is classed as an ORF, of uncertain function. The CDR3 extends over 15 amino acids. The germline V and J ends were trimmed by 1 base and 4 bases, with 14 bases remaining between them. The CDR3 sequence is CASSQWGRREYEQYF. The CDR3 DNA follows: TGCGCCAGCAGTCAATGGGGGAGGAGGGAATACGAGCAGTACTTC.

The chain joins TRBV18 to TRBJ1-6; 9 nucleotides align to TRBD1. Trimming took 5 bases from V and 10 from J; bases not matched to a gene: 12. The CDR3 totals 16 residues. The germline V gene has CDR1 KGHSH and CDR2 LQKENI. CDR3 sequence: CASSTGLGQGSSPLHF. The DNA of the CDR3 is TGTGCCAGCTCAACGGGCTTGGGACAGGGTAGCTCACCCCTCCACTTT.

The rearrangement joins TRBV30 to TRBJ1-5; 9 nucleotides align to TRBD1. J lost 6 bases, V lost 1 base, and 13 bases had no gene match. The germline CDR1 and CDR2 sequences are GTSNPN and SVGIG (reference sequence). This CDR3 contains 17 residues. CDR3 region: CAWSANRGRFGGQPQHF. CDR3 coding DNA: TGTGCCTGGAGTGCCAACAGGGGGCGCTTTGGTGGTCAGCCCCAGCATTTT.

V gene TRBV5-1 combines with J gene TRBJ2-1; the match to TRBD2 covers 10 bases. The CDR3 consists of 15 residues. With V trimmed by 3 bases and J by 4 bases, 4 bases remained unmatched. Germline CDR1 SGHRS, CDR2 YFSETQ. CDR3 coding DNA: TGCGCCAGCAGCTGGACTAGCGGCAAATACAATGAGCAGTTCTTC. This sequence encodes CASSWTSGKYNEQFF.

The chain recombines TRBV12-3 or TRBV12-4 with TRBJ1-5, with a tentative D call TRBD1 (6 bases). Trimming took off 2 bases at V and 6 bases at J, with 8 bases between the two ends. The CDR3 spans 13 residues. CDR3 nucleotides: TGTGCCAGCAGTTTACAGGGGTTTCAGCCCCAGCATTTT. The encoded protein is CASSLQGFQPQHF.

The rearrangement joins TRBV29-1 to TRBJ1-3; D unresolved. V was trimmed by 6 bases and J by 4 bases, leaving 10 bases between them. This CDR3 spans 12 amino acids. CDR1 is SQVTM and CDR2 is ANQGSEA in the germline V gene. The CDR3 sequence: CSVQRGGNTIYF. For the CDR3, the DNA is TGCAGCGTCCAGAGAGGGGGAAACACCATATATTTT.

The chain recombines TRBV13 with TRBJ1-2; 9 bases are shared with TRBD1. This CDR3 comprises 16 residues. Germline V gives CDR1 PRHDT, CDR2 FYEKMQ (reference sequence). The J segment lost 4 bases and the V segment lost 0 bases, leaving 6 bases of the junction unmatched. The CDR3 sequence: CASSLGDRGPVYGYTF. The CDR3 coding sequence is TGTGCCAGCAGCTTAGGGGACAGGGGACCCGTCTATGGCTACACCTTC.

V gene TRBV11-3 combines with J gene TRBJ2-1; D is possibly TRBD1 (6 bases). Trimming took 0 bases from V and 4 from J, leaving 16 bases between them. The CDR3 covers 17 residues. The germline V gene encodes CDR1 SGHNT and CDR2 YENEEA. CDR3 coding DNA: TGTGCCAGCAGCTTAGATCGAGAGGGGGAGAGGTACAATGAGCAGTTCTTC. Protein sequence: CASSLDREGERYNEQFF. The variable domain in full, completed from reference TRBV11-3 and TRBJ2-1, reads EAGVVQSPRYKIIEKKQPVAFWCNPISGHNTLYWYLQNLGQGPELLIRYENEEAVDDSQLPKDRFSAERLKGVDSTLKIQPAELGDSAVYLCASSLDREGERYNEQFFGPGTRLTVL.

This chain's CDR3 is CASSLGGTGFDQPQHF. In DNA, the CDR3 is TGTGCCAGCAGCTTAGGAGGGACAGGGTTTGATCAGCCCCAGCATTTT. The genes are TRBV7-9 and TRBJ1-5; 9 bases align to TRBD1. The CDR3 has 16 amino acids. The germline V gene encodes CDR1 SEHNR and CDR2 FQNEAQ (reference sequence). V shed 1 base, J shed 5 bases, and the junction held 6 bases outside the gene matches.

The V call is TRBV3-1 (or the pseudogene TRBV3-2), the J call TRBJ2-1; 7 bases are a match to TRBD2. Germline V lookup: CDR1 LGHDT, CDR2 YNNKEL (reference sequence). This CDR3 has 15 amino acids. V gave up 11 bases and J gave up 2 bases; unmatched junction bases: 12. The CDR3 DNA follows: TGTGCCGCGGGAGAATGGACTTCGGCCTACAATGAGCAGTTCTTC. It codes for CAAGEWTSAYNEQFF.

The chain uses TRBV5-1 and TRBJ2-5; D is ambiguous. This CDR3 has 14 amino acids. V lost 0 bases to trimming and J lost 1 base, with 7 bases between them. Germline lookup yields CDR1 SGHRS and CDR2 YFSETQ. CDR3: CASSLVTSQETQYF. CDR3 sequence (DNA): TGCGCCAGCAGCTTGGTAACATCCCAAGAGACCCAGTACTTC.

As for this clone: The same CDR3 can be traced to other DNA sequences in this sample. V usage is TRBV9 and J usage is TRBJ2-3, with a tentative D call TRBD2 (5 bases). Deletions cut 0 bases from V and 0 bases from J, with 8 bases between. The CDR3 length is 15 residues. Germline CDR1 is SGDLS and CDR2 is YYNGEE. The CDR3 sequence: CASSVAGSSTDTQYF. CDR3 nucleotide sequence: TGTGCCAGCAGCGTAGCGGGATCTAGCACAGATACGCAGTATTTT.

The chain employs TRBV7-9 and TRBJ2-2; no clear D. The CDR3 loop spans 11 amino acids. Trimming took 5 bases from V and 5 from J, leaving 3 bases between them. The germline gives CDR1 SEHNR, CDR2 FQNEAQ (reference sequence). The chain's CDR3 is CASSPTGELFF. CDR3 nucleotides: TGTGCCAGCAGCCCAACCGGGGAGCTGTTTTTT.

V is TRBV15 and J is TRBJ2-1, with D perhaps TRBD2 (6 bases). Germline V CDR1 and CDR2: LNHNV, YYDKDF (reference sequence). The ends were cut back, 2 bases at V and 0 bases at J, with 14 bases in the middle. The CDR3 length is 17 residues. This CDR3 is CATSRTRDSGSYNEQFF. As DNA, the CDR3 is TGTGCCACCAGCAGAACCCGGGACTCCGGCTCCTACAATGAGCAGTTCTTC. Together with reference TRBV15 and TRBJ2-1, the CDR3 gives the full variable domain: DAMVIQNPRYQVTQFGKPVTLSCSQTLNHNVMYWYQQKSSQAPKLLFHYYDKDFNNEADTPDNFQSRRPNTSFCFLDIRSPGLGDTAMYLCATSRTRDSGSYNEQFFGPGTRLTVL.

A few counts support this clone. This sample also contains other DNA sequences that code for the same CDR3. The V call is TRBV5-1, the J call TRBJ2-3, with 7 bases identical to TRBD2. The trim removed 2 bases at V and 3 bases at J, leaving 3 bases unmatched. CDR3 length: 14 residues. CDR1 SGHRS and CDR2 YFSETQ come from the germline V gene. CDR3: CASSLEGGTDTQYF. CDR3 in DNA: TGCGCCAGCAGCTTAGAGGGAGGGACAGATACGCAGTATTTT.

The V gene is TRBV5-4, the J gene TRBJ2-1; 10 nucleotides agree with TRBD2. The V gene end was trimmed by 4 bases and the J gene end by 8 bases; junction bases not matched to a gene: 9. Germline values: CDR1 SGHNT, CDR2 YYREEE (reference sequence). The CDR3 totals 15 residues. The CDR3 coding sequence is TGTGCCAGCAGCCGTAGCGGGGGGCGGTCGGATGAGCAGTTCTTC. This gives the protein CASSRSGGRSDEQFF.

The chain carries TRBV7-2 and TRBJ1-4; 7 bases line up with TRBD1. The germline V gene encodes CDR1 SGHTA and CDR2 FQGNSA. Unmatched junction bases numbered 12, after V lost 0 bases and J lost 8 bases. This CDR3 has 17 amino acids. The CDR3 loop reads CASSLAAVGQYEEKLFF. The CDR3 DNA follows: TGTGCCAGCAGCTTAGCGGCTGTGGGACAGTATGAAGAAAAACTGTTTTTT.

This chain uses TRBV19 with TRBJ1-1, with 12 bases that match TRBD1. V trimming: 5 bases; J trimming: 6 bases; junction bases outside the gene matches: 10. Germline V lookup: CDR1 LNHDA, CDR2 SQIVND (reference sequence). This CDR3 spans 16 amino acids. The CDR3 here is CASSYDGTGGRPEAFF. The CDR3 DNA reads as TGTGCCAGTAGTTACGACGGGACAGGGGGCCGACCTGAAGCTTTCTTT.

The gene calls are TRBV30 and TRBJ1-6; D remains unclear. The length of the CDR3 is 13 residues. Per the germline V gene, CDR1 is GTSNPN and CDR2 is SVGIG (reference sequence). V was cut by 8 bases and J by 7 bases, with 15 bases left in between. CDR3 bases: TGTGCCCGAACCGGGGTACGCAATTCACCCCTCCACTTT. Its translation: CARTGVRNSPLHF.

The table lists this clone with a few counts. This rearrangement joins TRBV27 to TRBJ2-1; weak D call: TRBD1 (6 bases). Deletions cut 6 bases from V and 3 bases from J, with 9 bases between. CDR3 size: 13 residues. Germline assignment: CDR1 MNHEY and CDR2 SMNVEV (reference sequence). The CDR3 coding sequence is TGTGCCAGCAGATTGACAGGCTACAATGAGCAGTTCTTC. This sequence encodes CASRLTGYNEQFF.

This clone was counted between two and nine times. The rearrangement uses TRBV19 and TRBJ1-5; the D is unclear. V dropped 3 bases and J dropped 2 bases, with 11 bases sitting between them. The CDR3 is 15 amino acids. Germline loops: CDR1 LNHDA, CDR2 SQIVND (reference sequence). The CDR3 coding sequence is TGTGCCAGTAGTATTTCTAGGGAGGGCAATCAGCCCCAGCATTTT. This gives the protein CASSISREGNQPQHF.

The chain is built from TRBV7-9 and TRBJ1-2, with D unresolved. Trimming took off 1 base at V and 4 bases at J, with 10 bases between the two ends. Per the germline V gene, CDR1 is SEHNR and CDR2 is FQNEAQ (reference sequence). CDR3 length equals 14 residues. For the CDR3, the DNA is TGTGCCAGCAGCTTAGTGGGAGGTGTCTATGGCTACACCTTC. It codes for CASSLVGGVYGYTF.

This chain links TRBV28 with TRBJ2-7; a weak D match, TRBD1 (6 bases). V lost 7 bases and J lost 1, with 17 bases in between. CDR3 length: 15 amino acids. CDR1 MDHEN and CDR2 SYDVKM come from the germline V gene. CDR3 nucleotides: TGTGCCAGCAAGTTAACAGGGAGACCATCCTACGAGCAGTACTTC. Protein product: CASKLTGRPSYEQYF.